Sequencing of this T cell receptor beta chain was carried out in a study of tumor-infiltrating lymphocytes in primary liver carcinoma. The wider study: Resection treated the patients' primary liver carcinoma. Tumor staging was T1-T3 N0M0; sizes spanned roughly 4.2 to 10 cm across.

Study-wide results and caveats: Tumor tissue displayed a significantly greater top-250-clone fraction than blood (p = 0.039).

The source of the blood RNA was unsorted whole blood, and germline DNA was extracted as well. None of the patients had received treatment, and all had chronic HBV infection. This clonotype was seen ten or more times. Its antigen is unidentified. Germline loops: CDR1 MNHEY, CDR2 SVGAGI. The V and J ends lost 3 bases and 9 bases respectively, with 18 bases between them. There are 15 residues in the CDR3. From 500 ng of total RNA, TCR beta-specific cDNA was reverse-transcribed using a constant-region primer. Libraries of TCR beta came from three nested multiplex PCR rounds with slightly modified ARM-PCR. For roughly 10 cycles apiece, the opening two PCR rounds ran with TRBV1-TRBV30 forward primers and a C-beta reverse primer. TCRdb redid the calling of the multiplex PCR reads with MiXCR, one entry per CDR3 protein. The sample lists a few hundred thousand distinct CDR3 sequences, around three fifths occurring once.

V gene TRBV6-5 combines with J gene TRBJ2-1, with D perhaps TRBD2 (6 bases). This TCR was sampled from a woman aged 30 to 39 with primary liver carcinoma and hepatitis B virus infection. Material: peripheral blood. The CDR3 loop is CASSYLSGAPTEQFF. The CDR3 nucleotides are TGTGCCAGCAGTTATCTTTCGGGAGCCCCGACTGAGCAGTTCTTC.